This T cell receptor (beta chain) was recorded in a study of long-term antiretroviral therapy in people with HIV. General observations from the study: CDR3 length ranges were narrower in HIV repertoires than in controls. Transplant donor controls retained higher diversity, though diversity increased after ART.

Per donor, a minimum of one pre-ART and a minimum of two post-ART PBMC samples were available. A remark on this clone: Its antigen is currently unknown.

V dropped 4 bases and J dropped 0; count of bases not matched to a gene: 0. This CDR3 region has 14 residues. CDR1 and CDR2 (germline): MRHNA, SNTAGT. At survey level, the immunoSEQ assay was run in its v3.0 version. Roughly 40,000-55,000 T-cell genomes per sample were the sequencing target. The protocol was immunoSEQ multiplex PCR, while the TCRdb copy is restricted to in-frame clones and leaves out a portion. The sample yields about 17,000 clones, 80% seen once. The rearrangement uses TRBV6-4 and TRBJ2-3; 8 positions match TRBD2. The clonotype comes from a young man with HIV. Sequenced here: unsorted PBMCs, sampled 0.1 years before starting antiretroviral therapy. The CDR3 sequence is CASSASGSTDTQYF. As DNA, the CDR3 is TGTGCCAGCAGTGCTAGCGGGAGCACAGATACGCAGTATTTT.